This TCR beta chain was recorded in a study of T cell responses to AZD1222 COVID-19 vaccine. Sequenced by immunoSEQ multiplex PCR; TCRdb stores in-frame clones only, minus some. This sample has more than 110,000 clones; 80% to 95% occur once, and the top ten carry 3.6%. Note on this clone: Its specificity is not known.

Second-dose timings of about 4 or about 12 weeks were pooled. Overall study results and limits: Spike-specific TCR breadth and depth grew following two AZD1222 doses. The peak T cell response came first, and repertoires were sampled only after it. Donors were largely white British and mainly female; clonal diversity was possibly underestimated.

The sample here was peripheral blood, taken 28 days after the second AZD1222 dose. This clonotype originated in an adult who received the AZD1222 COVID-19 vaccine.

The CDR3 DNA follows: TGCGCCAGCACCCGGGACAATGCGTACAATGAGCAGTTCTTC. Translation: CASTRDNAYNEQFF. V is TRBV5-1 and J is TRBJ2-1; maybe TRBD1 (6 bases). Trimming stripped 6 bases from V and 4 bases from J, with 14 bases between. This CDR3 contains 14 residues. CDR1 and CDR2 (germline): SGHRS, YFSETQ. Variable domain in full (rest from reference TRBV5-1 and TRBJ2-1): KAGVTQTPRYLIKTRGQQVTLSCSPISGHRSVSWYQQTPGQGLQFLFEYFSETQRNKGNFPGRFSGRQFSNSRSEMNVSTLELGDSALYLCASTRDNAYNEQFFGPGTRLTVL.